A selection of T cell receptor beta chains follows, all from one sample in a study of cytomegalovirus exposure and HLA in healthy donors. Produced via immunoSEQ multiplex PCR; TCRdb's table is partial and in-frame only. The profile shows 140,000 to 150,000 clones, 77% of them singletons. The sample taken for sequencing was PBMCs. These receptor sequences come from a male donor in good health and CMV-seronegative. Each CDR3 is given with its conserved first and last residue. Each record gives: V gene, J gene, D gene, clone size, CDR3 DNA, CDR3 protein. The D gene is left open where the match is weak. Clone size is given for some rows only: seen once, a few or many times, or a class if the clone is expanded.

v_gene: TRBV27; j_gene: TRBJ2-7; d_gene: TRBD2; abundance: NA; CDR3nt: TGTGCCAGCAGTTTAAAGCCCGGGACTAGCGGGGCCTACGAGCAGTACTTC; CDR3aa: CASSLKPGTSGAYEQYF
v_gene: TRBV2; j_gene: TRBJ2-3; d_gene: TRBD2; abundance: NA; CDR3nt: TGTGCCAGCGATTATAGCGGGGGGAGGGATACGCAGTATTTT; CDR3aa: CASDYSGGRDTQYF
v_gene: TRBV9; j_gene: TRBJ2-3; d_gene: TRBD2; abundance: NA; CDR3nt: TGTGCCAGCAGCAGGGGATCAACTAGCGGAAGCACAGATACGCAGTATTTT; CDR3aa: CASSRGSTSGSTDTQYF
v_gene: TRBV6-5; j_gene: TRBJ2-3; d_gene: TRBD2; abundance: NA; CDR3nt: TGTGCCAGCAGTTCTAGCGGGGGTAGCACAGATACGCAGTATTTT; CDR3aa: CASSSSGGSTDTQYF
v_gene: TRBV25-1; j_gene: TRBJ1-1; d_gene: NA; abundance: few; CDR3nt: TGTGCCAGCAGTAGGACAGCGACGGACACTGAAGCTTTCTTT; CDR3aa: CASSRTATDTEAFF
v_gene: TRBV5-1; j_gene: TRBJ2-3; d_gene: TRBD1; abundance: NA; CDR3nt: TGCGCCAGCAGCTTGGGGACAGGGAAGCTTAGCACAGATACGCAGTATTTT; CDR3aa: CASSLGTGKLSTDTQYF
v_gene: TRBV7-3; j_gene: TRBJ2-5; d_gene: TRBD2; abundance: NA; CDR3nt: TGTGCCAGCAGCAGGGCCGGGGGGTTTGGTACAGAGACCCAGTACTTC; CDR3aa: CASSRAGGFGTETQYF
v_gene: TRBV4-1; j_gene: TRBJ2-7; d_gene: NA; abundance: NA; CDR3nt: TGCGCCAGCAGCCAGGGACTCCTCGCCTACGAGCAGTACTTC; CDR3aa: CASSQGLLAYEQYF
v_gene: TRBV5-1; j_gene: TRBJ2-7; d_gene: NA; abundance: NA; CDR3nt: TGCGCCAGCAGCTTGGCCGGGGATAGCTACGAGCAGTACTTC; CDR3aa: CASSLAGDSYEQYF
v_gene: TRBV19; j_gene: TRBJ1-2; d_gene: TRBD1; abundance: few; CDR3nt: TGTGCCAGTAGTATCCAGGGGGCCTATGGCTACACCTTC; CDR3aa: CASSIQGAYGYTF
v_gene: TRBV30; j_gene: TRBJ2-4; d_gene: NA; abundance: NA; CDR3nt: TGTGCCTGGAGTAGGGGGACCAAAAACATTCAGTACTTC; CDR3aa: CAWSRGTKNIQYF
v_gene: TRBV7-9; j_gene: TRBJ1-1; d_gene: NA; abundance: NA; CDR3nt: TGTGCCAGCAGCTTGCCCGGGGTTGAAGCTTTCTTT; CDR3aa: CASSLPGVEAFF
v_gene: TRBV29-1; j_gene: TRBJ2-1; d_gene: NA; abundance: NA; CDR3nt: TGCAGCGTTGAACCGTTTTGGAGCTCCTACAATGAGCAGTTCTTC; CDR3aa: CSVEPFWSSYNEQFF
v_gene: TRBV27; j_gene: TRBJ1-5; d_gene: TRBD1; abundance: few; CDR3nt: TGTGCCAGCAGTTTCAGGGGGCATCAGCCCCAGCATTTT; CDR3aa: CASSFRGHQPQHF
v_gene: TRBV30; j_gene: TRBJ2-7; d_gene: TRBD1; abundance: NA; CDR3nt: TGTGCCTGGGGGACAGCCTACGAGCAGTACTTC; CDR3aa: CAWGTAYEQYF
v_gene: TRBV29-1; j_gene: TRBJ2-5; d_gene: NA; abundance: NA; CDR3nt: TGCAGCGTTGCTCTTTCGGTGGCGGGGGAGACCCAGTACTTC; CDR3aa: CSVALSVAGETQYF
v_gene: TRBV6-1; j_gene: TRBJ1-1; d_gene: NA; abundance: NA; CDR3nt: TGTGCCAGCATCCCCCGAGGCCGGGGCACTGAAGCTTTCTTT; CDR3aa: CASIPRGRGTEAFF
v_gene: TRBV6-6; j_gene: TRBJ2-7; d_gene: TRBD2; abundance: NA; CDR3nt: TGTGCCAGCAGCCCCGAGCTAGCGGGGGGTTACGAGCAGTACTTC; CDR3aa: CASSPELAGGYEQYF
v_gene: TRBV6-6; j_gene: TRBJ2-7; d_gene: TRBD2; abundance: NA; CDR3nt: TGTGCCAGCAGTTACCTAGCGGGAGGTTACGAGCAGTACTTC; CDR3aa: CASSYLAGGYEQYF
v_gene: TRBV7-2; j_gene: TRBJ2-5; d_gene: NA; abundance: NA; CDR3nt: TGTGCCAGCAGCTCCTCCCGGGGAAACCAAGAGACCCAGTACTTC; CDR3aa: CASSSSRGNQETQYF
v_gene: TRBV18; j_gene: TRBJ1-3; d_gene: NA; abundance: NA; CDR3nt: TGTGCCAGCTCACCAACGGTAGAGGGAGGAAACACCATATATTTT; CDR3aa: CASSPTVEGGNTIYF
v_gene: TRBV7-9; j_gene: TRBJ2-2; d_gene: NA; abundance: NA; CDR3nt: TGTTCCAGCAGCTCTTCCTCTGGGGGGAAGAACGGGACCGGGGAGCTGTTTTTT; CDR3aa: CSSSSSSGGKNGTGELFF
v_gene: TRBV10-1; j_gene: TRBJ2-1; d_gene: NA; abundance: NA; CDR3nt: TGCGCCAGCAGGGGGAGGCGGACCGACTACAATGAGCAGTTCTTC; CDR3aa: CASRGRRTDYNEQFF
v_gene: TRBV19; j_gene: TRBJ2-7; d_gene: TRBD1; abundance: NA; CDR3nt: TGTGCCAGTAGTAACGGACAGGGACCCTACGAGCAGTACTTC; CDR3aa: CASSNGQGPYEQYF
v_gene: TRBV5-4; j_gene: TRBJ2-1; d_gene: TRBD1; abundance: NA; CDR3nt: TGTGCCAGCAGCCCTCCCGGGACAGGGTCCTACAATGAGCAGTTCTTC; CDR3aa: CASSPPGTGSYNEQFF
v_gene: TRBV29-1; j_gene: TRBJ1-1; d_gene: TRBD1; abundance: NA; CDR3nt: TGCAGCGACCGGGACAGGGAATCCCTTGAAGCTTTCTTT; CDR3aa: CSDRDRESLEAFF